At least ten counts were recorded for the clone carrying this T cell receptor beta chain. The antigen remains unidentified. The sample is drawn from a study of neurological immune-mediated disorders. Points from the study as a whole: In HTLV-1-associated myelopathy, TCR clonal expansion was greatest, whereas multiple sclerosis had the least, falling below healthy controls.

V shed 5 bases, J shed 0 bases, and the junction held 13 bases outside the gene matches. CDR3 length equals 17 residues. Germline V lookup: CDR1 SEHNR, CDR2 FQNEAQ (reference sequence). The authors made cDNA by 5'RACE with 10-nucleotide random UMIs. TCRdb ran MiXCR on the 5' RACE reads and lists one entry per CDR3 protein. The table lists some 19,000 distinct CDR3 sequences, over 12% of them singletons. Sequenced material: PBMCs. This chain uses TRBV7-9 with TRBJ2-7; TRBD2 agrees at 7 bases. The clonotype was recovered from a female donor with HTLV-1-associated myelopathy (HAM/TSP). CDR3 bases: TGTGCCAGCAGCCCCCGTCTAGGGGAGGGTAGCTCCTACGAGCAGTACTTC. This gives the protein CASSPRLGEGSSYEQYF.